The 7 T cell receptor beta chains below all came from one sample that was sequenced in a study of blood T cells in healthy people across ages. The use of a sample-barcoded 5' primer and a J-beta primer mix characterized a second PCR of about 7 to 12 cycles. Each CDR3 protein gets one entry after TCRdb re-called the 5' RACE reads with MiXCR. This table holds around 690,000 distinct CDR3 sequences, 58% found once. Sequencing was performed on blood. The receptor source for this set is a man aged 55 to 70 in good health.

The chain uses TRBV20-1 and TRBJ2-7; the match to TRBD2 covers 12 bases. Trimming cost V 5 bases and J 4 bases; bases outside gene matches: 9. CDR1 is DFQATT, CDR2 SNEGSKA, per germline (reference sequence). There are 15 residues in the CDR3. CDR3 residues: CSAPPSGGAGYEQYF. The CDR3 bases are TGCAGTGCTCCTCCTAGCGGGGGGGCGGGGTACGAGCAGTACTTC.

The gene calls are TRBV7-2 and TRBJ2-5; 14 positions match TRBD2. Trimming took 5 bases from V and 5 from J; bases not matched to a gene: 7. From germline, CDR1 is SGHTA and CDR2 FQGNSA. The CDR3 is 16 amino acids. CDR3 protein: CASSAGTSGGWETQYF. CDR3 sequence (DNA): TGTGCCAGCAGCGCCGGGACTAGCGGGGGCTGGGAGACCCAGTACTTC. The whole variable domain, filled in from reference TRBV7-2 and TRBJ2-5, reads GAGVSQSPSNKVTEKGKDVELRCDPISGHTALYWYRQSLGQGLEFLIYFQGNSAPDKSGLPSDRFSAERTGGSVSTLTIQRTQQEDSAVYLCASSAGTSGGWETQYFGPGTRLLVL.

A word on this clonotype: A junction end diverges from the germline sequence, so it may reflect a read error. The genes are TRBV27 and TRBJ1-1; the D gene is possibly TRBD1 (5 bases). Germline CDR1 reads MNHEY; CDR2 reads SMNVEV (reference sequence). This CDR3 is built from 14 residues. The chain's CDR3 is CASRDRGLNTGAFF. CDR3 coding DNA: TGTGCCAGCAGGGATAGGGGTTTGAACACTGGAGCTTTCTTT.

This chain connects TRBV25-1 to TRBJ2-6; no definite D call. Trimming pared 6 bases from V and 2 bases from J, leaving 5 bases between. Per the germline V gene, CDR1 is MGHDK and CDR2 is SYGVNS. CDR3 length: 13 residues. For the CDR3, the DNA is TGTGCCAGCAGGGATACTGGGGCCAACGTCCTGACTTTC. Translating it yields CASRDTGANVLTF.

The chain recombines TRBV28 with TRBJ2-3, with TRBD2 as a possible D gene (6 bases). V was pared by 3 bases and J by 0 bases, with 13 bases between. Looked up from germline, CDR1 is MDHEN and CDR2 is SYDVKM. This CDR3 has 16 amino acids. CDR3 sequence reads: CASSFTHGGSTDTQYF. The DNA for the CDR3 is TGTGCCAGCAGTTTCACTCACGGGGGAAGCACAGATACGCAGTATTTT.

The sample holds one count of this clonotype. This rearrangement joins TRBV7-9 to TRBJ2-6; 8 bases align to TRBD1. V trimming: 4 bases; J trimming: 0 bases; junction bases outside the gene matches: 5. Germline V gives CDR1 SEHNR, CDR2 FQNEAQ (reference sequence). This CDR3 region has 17 residues. The chain's CDR3 is CASSYDRGPSGANVLTF. The CDR3 nucleotides are TGTGCCAGCAGCTACGACAGGGGACCCTCTGGGGCCAACGTCCTGACTTTC. The full variable domain, rest sourced from reference TRBV7-9 and TRBJ2-6, is DTGVSQNPRHKITKRGQNVTFRCDPISEHNRLYWYRQTLGQGPEFLTYFQNEAQLEKSRLLSDRFSAERPKGSFSTLEIQRTEQGDSAMYLCASSYDRGPSGANVLTFGAGSRLTVL.

This chain links TRBV9 with TRBJ2-7; D is uncertain. V lost 0 bases, J lost 1 base, and 11 bases lay in between. The germline gives CDR1 SGDLS, CDR2 YYNGEE. The CDR3 spans 15 residues. CDR3 in DNA: TGTGCCAGCAGCGTAGACGAGGCCCGGTCCTACGAGCAGTACTTC. This encodes CASSVDEARSYEQYF.